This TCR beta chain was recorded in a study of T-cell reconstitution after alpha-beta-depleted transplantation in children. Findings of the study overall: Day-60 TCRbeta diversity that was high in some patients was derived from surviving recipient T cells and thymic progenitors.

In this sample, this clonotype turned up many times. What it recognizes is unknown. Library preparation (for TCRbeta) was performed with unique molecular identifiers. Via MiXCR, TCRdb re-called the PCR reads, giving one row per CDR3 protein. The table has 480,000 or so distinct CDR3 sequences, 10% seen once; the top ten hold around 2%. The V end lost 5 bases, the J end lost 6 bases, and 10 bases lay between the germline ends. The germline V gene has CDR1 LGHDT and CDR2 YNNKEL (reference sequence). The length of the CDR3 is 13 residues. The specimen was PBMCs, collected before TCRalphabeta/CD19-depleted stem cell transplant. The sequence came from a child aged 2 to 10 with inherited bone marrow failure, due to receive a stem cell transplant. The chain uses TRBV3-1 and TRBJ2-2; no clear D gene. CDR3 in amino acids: CASSDPTPGELFF. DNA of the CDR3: TGTGCCAGCAGCGATCCAACACCCGGGGAGCTGTTTTTT.